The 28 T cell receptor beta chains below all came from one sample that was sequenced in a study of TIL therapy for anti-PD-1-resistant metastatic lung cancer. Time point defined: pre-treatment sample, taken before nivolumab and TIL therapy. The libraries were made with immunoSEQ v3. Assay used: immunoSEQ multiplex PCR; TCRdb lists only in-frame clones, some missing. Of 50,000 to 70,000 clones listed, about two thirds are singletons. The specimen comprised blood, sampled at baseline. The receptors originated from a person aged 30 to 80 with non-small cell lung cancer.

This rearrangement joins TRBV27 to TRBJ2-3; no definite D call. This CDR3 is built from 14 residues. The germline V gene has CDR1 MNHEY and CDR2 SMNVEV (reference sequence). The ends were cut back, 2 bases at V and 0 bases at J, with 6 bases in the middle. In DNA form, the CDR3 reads TGTGCCAGCAGTTTAAGGTACAGCACAGATACGCAGTATTTT. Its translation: CASSLRYSTDTQYF.

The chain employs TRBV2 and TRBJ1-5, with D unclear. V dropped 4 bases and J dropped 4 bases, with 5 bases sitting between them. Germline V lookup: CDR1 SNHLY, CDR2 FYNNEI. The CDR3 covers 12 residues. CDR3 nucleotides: TGTGCCAGCAGTGGGGGTAATCAGCCCCAGCATTTT. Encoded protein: CASSGGNQPQHF. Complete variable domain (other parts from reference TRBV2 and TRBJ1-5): EPEVTQTPSHQVTQMGQEVILRCVPISNHLYFYWYRQILGQKVEFLVSFYNNEISEKSEIFDDQFSVERPDGSNFTLKIRSTKLEDSAMYFCASSGGNQPQHFGDGTRLSIL.

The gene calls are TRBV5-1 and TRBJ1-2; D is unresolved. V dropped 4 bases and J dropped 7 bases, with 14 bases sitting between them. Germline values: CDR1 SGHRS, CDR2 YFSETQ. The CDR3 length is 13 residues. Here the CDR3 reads CASSPDPSAGYTF. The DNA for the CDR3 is TGCGCCAGCAGCCCGGACCCTTCGGCTGGCTACACCTTC.

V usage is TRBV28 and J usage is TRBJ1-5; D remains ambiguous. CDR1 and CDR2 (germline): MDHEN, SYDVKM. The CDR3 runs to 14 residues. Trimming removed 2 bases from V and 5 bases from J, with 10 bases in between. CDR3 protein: CASSLTVGYQPQHF. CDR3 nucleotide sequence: TGTGCCAGCAGTTTAACCGTCGGATATCAGCCCCAGCATTTT. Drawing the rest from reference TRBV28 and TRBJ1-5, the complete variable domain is DVKVTQSSRYLVKRTGEKVFLECVQDMDHENMFWYRQDPGLGLRLIYFSYDVKMKEKGDIPEGYSVSREKKERFSLILESASTNQTSMYLCASSLTVGYQPQHFGDGTRLSIL.

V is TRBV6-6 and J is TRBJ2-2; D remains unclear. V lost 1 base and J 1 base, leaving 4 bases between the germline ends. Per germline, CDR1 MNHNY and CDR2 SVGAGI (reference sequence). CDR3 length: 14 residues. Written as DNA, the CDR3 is TGTGCCAGCAGTTACTACAGGAACACCGGGGAGCTGTTTTTT. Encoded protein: CASSYYRNTGELFF.

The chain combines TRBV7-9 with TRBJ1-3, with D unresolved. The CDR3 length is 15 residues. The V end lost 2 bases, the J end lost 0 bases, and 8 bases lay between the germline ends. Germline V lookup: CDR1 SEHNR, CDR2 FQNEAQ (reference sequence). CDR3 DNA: TGTGCCAGCAGCTTATACGCGAGCTCTGGAAACACCATATATTTT. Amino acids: CASSLYASSGNTIYF. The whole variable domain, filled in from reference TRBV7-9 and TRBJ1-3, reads DTGVSQNPRHKITKRGQNVTFRCDPISEHNRLYWYRQTLGQGPEFLTYFQNEAQLEKSRLLSDRFSAERPKGSFSTLEIQRTEQGDSAMYLCASSLYASSGNTIYFGEGSWLTVV.

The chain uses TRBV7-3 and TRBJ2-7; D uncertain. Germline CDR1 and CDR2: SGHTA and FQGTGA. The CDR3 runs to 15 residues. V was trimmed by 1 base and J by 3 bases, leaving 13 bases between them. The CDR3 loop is CASSLMAGLFYEQYF. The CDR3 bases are TGTGCCAGCAGCTTAATGGCAGGCCTGTTCTACGAGCAGTACTTC.

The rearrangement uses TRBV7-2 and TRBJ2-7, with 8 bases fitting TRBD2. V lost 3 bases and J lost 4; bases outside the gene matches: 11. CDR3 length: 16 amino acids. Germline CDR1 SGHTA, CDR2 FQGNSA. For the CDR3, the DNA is TGTGCCAGCAGCTTGGGTCTCAGCGGGAGTAGATACGAGCAGTACTTC. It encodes CASSLGLSGSRYEQYF.

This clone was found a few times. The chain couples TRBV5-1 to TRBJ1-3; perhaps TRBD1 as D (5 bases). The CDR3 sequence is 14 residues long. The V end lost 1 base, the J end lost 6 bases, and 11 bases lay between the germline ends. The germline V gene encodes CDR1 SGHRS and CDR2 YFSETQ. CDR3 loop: CASSLWGTENTIYF. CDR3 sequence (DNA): TGCGCCAGCAGCTTGTGGGGCACCGAAAACACCATATATTTT.

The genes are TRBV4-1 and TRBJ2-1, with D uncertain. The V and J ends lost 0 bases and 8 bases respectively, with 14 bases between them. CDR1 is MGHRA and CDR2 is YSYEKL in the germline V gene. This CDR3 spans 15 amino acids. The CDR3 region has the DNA TGCGCCAGCAGCCAAGACGGGCGGTTTTGGGATGAGCAGTTCTTC. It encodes CASSQDGRFWDEQFF.

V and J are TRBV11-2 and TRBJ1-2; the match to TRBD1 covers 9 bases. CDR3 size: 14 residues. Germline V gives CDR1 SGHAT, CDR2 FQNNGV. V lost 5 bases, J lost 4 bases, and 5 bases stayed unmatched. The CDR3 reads CASSKDRGIYGYTF. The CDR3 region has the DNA TGTGCCAGCAGCAAGGACAGGGGAATCTATGGCTACACCTTC.

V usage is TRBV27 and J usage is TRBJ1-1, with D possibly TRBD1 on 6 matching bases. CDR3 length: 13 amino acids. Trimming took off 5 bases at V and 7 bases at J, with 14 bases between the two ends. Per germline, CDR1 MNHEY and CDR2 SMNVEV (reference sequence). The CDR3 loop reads CASSRNRASEAFF. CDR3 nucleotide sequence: TGTGCCAGCAGTAGGAACAGGGCCAGTGAAGCTTTCTTT.

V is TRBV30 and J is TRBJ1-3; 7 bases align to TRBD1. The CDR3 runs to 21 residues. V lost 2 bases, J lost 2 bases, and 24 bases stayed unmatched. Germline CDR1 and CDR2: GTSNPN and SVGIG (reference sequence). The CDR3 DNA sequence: TGTGCCTGGAGTTCATTGGGTTTCCCCCCGACAGGGCATCATCCTGGAAACACCATATATTTT. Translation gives CAWSSLGFPPTGHHPGNTIYF.

The CDR3 here is CASSYGQSYTNTEAFF. The CDR3 nucleotides are TGTGCCAGCAGTTACGGACAGAGTTATACTAACACTGAAGCTTTCTTT. The V and J genes are TRBV6-6 and TRBJ1-1; possible D gene TRBD1, 6 bases. The CDR3 sequence is 16 residues long. Trimming took 2 bases from V and 2 from J, leaving 15 bases between them. Germline lookup yields CDR1 MNHNY and CDR2 SVGAGI (reference sequence).

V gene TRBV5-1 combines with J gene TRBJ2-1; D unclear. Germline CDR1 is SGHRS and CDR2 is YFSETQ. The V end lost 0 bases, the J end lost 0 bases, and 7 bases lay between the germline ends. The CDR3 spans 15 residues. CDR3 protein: CASSLAGPSYNEQFF. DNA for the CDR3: TGCGCCAGCAGCTTGGCCGGGCCCTCCTACAATGAGCAGTTCTTC.

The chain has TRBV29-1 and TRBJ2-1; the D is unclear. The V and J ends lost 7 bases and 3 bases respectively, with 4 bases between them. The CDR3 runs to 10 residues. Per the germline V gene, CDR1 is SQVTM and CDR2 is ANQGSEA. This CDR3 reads CSGYYNEQFF. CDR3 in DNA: TGCAGCGGCTACTACAATGAGCAGTTCTTC.

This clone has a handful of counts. CDR3 DNA sequence: TGTGCCAGCAGGAGGGACATGAACACTGAAGCTTTCTTT. Amino acid sequence: CASRRDMNTEAFF. The gene calls are TRBV2 and TRBJ1-1; a possible D gene is TRBD1 (6 bases). V was clipped by 6 bases and J by 0 bases, with 8 bases between them. The CDR3 has 13 residues. In germline, CDR1 is SNHLY, CDR2 FYNNEI.

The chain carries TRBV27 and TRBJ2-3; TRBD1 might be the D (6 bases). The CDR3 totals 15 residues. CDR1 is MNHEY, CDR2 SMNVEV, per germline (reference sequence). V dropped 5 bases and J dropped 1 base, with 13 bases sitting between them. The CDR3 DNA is TGTGCCAGCAGTCGTACAGGGTTTCGCACAGATACGCAGTATTTT. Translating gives CASSRTGFRTDTQYF.

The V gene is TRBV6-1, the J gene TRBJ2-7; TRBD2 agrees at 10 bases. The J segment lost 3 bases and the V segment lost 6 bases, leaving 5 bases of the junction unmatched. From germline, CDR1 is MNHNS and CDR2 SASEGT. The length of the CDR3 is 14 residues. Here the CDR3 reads CASRTGTSDYEQYF. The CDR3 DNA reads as TGTGCCAGCAGGACCGGGACTAGCGACTACGAGCAGTACTTC.

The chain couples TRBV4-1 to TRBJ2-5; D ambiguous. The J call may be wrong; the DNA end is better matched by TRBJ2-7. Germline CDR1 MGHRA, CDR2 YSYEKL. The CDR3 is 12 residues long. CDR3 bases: TGCGCCAGCTCATCAGCAGACTACGAGCAGTACTTC. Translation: CASSSADYEQYF.

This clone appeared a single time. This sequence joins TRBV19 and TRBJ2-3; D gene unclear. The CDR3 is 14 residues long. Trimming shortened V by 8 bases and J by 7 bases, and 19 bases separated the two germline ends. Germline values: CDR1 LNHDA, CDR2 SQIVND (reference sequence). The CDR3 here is CASEESPAVHTQYF. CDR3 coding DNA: TGTGCCAGTGAGGAGAGCCCGGCGGTGCATACGCAGTATTTT.

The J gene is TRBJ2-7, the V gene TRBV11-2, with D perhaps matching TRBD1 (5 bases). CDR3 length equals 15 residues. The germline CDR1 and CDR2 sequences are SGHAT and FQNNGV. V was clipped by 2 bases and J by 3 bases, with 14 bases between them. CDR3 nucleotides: TGTGCCAGCAGCTTATGGAGTGACAGAAGCTACGAGCAGTACTTC. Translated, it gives CASSLWSDRSYEQYF.

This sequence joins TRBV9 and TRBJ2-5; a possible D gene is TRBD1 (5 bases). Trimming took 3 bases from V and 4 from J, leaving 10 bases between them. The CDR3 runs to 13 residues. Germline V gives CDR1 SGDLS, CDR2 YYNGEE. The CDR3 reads CASSAQGPETQYF. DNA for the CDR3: TGTGCCAGCAGCGCCCAGGGTCCAGAGACCCAGTACTTC.

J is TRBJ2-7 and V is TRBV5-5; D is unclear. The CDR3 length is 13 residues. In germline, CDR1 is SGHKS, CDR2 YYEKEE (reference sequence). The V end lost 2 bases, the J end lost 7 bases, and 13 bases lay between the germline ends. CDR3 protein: CASSLTRSEEQYF. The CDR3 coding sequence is TGTGCCAGCAGCTTAACCCGGTCCGAGGAGCAGTACTTC.

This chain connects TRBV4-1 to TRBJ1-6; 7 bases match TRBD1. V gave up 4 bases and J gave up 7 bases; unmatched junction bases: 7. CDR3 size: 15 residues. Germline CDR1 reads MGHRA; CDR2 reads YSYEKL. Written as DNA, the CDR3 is TGCGCCAGCAGCCGAATTATGACAGGGAATTCACCCCTCCACTTT. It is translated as CASSRIMTGNSPLHF.

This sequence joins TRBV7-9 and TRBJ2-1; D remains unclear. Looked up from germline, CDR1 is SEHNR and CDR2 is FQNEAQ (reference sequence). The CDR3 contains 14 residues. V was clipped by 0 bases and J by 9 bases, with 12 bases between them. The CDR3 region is CASSLAGIEGEQFF. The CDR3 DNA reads TGTGCCAGCAGCTTAGCGGGGATCGAAGGTGAGCAGTTCTTC.

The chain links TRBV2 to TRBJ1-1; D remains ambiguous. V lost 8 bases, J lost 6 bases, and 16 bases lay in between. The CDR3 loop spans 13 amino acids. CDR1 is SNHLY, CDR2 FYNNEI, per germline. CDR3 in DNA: TGTGCCAGCGGTAACACAGTTCTCGCTGAAGCTTTCTTT. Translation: CASGNTVLAEAFF.

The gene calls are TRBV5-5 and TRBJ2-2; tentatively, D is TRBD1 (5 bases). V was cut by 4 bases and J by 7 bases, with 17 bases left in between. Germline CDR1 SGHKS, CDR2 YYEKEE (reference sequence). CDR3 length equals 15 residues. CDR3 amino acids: CASSPDVGRSGELFF. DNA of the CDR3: TGTGCCAGCAGCCCCGATGTGGGGCGGAGCGGGGAGCTGTTTTTT.